These T cell receptor beta chains were read from a single sample in a study of cytomegalovirus exposure and HLA in healthy donors. Measured with immunoSEQ multiplex PCR; TCRdb has only the in-frame clones, and not every one. The profile shows some 65,000 clones, approximately 80% of them singletons. Input material: PBMCs. These receptors were taken from a girl aged 10 to 17 in good health and CMV-seropositive. Each CDR3 is given with its conserved first and last residue. Fields, in order: V gene, J gene, clone size, D gene, CDR3 DNA, CDR3 protein. A D gene is named only where the DNA matches it firmly. For some rows the clone size is stated as once, few or many, or as a class when expanded; others skip it.

>TRBV28|TRBJ2-5|NA|TRBD1
TGTGCCAGCCGAGGGGACAGCCAAGAGACCCAGTACTTC
CASRGDSQETQYF
>TRBV11-2|TRBJ2-7|NA|TRBD2
TGTGCCAGCAGCTTAGAACTAGCGACGGTCTACGAGCAGTACTTC
CASSLELATVYEQYF
>TRBV28|TRBJ2-4|NA|NA
TGTGCCAGCAGGAACAGGGCTCCGTACAAAAACATTCAGTACTTC
CASRNRAPYKNIQYF
>TRBV30|TRBJ1-5|NA|NA
TGTGCCTGGTCAGCGGGGGCCATGGATCAGCCCCAGCATTTT
CAWSAGAMDQPQHF
>TRBV11-3|TRBJ2-2|NA|TRBD1
TGTGCCAGCAGCTTAGGGACAGGGAACACCGGGGAGCTGTTTTTT
CASSLGTGNTGELFF
>TRBV4-3|TRBJ1-2|NA|TRBD1
TGCGCCAGCAGCCCTCAGGGGGGTTATGGCTACACCTTC
CASSPQGGYGYTF
>TRBV5-4|TRBJ2-2|few|TRBD1
TGTGCCAGCAGCTGGCTGGGACAGGGGGGCACCGGGGAGCTGTTTTTT
CASSWLGQGGTGELFF
>TRBV5-1|TRBJ2-5|NA|NA
TGCGCCAGCAGCCCGACAAGAGGGAGTGAAGAGACCCAGTACTTC
CASSPTRGSEETQYF
>TRBV29-1|TRBJ1-1|few|NA
TGCAGCGTTTCGCGACAGGCCCAAGCTTTCTTT
CSVSRQAQAFF
>TRBV10-3|TRBJ2-2|NA|TRBD1
TGTGCCATCAGTGAGACCAGGGGGCGTAATACCGGGGAGCTGTTTTTT
CAISETRGRNTGELFF
>TRBV11-2|TRBJ2-1|once|TRBD2
TGTGCCAGCAGCTTTGCGGGGGGGCGGAATGAGCAGTTCTTC
CASSFAGGRNEQFF
>TRBV27|TRBJ1-6|NA|TRBD1
TGTGCCAGCAGTCCAAACAGGGGAGGCCTAGATAATTCACCCCTCCACTTT
CASSPNRGGLDNSPLHF
>TRBV6-6|TRBJ1-5|NA|NA
TGTGCCAGCAGTTACTCCCAAAATCAGCCCCAGCATTTT
CASSYSQNQPQHF
>TRBV2|TRBJ2-7|NA|NA
TGTGCCAGCAGTGAACACAGGGTATTACACGAGCAGTACTTC
CASSEHRVLHEQYF
>TRBV4-3|TRBJ1-5|NA|NA
TGCGCCAGCAGCCAAGCCACGGGTCGACAGCCCCAGCATTTT
CASSQATGRQPQHF
>TRBV7-8|TRBJ1-6|NA|NA
TGTGCCAGCAGCTTATCGGTGAGTTCCTATAATTCACCCCTCCACTTT
CASSLSVSSYNSPLHF
>TRBV25-1|TRBJ1-2|NA|NA
TGTGCCAGCAGCGGCGGGGGACTTCGCTATGGCTACACCTTC
CASSGGGLRYGYTF
>TRBV7-6|TRBJ2-3|once|NA
TGTGCCAGCAGCTTAGGTTATACAGATACGCAGTATTTT
CASSLGYTDTQYF
>TRBV6-5|TRBJ1-6|NA|TRBD1
TGTGCCAGCAGCCAGACAGGGGGCAATTCACCCCTCCACTTT
CASSQTGGNSPLHF
>TRBV5-1|TRBJ2-7|NA|TRBD1
TGCGCCAGCAGCTTTGACAGGGGGAGTGAGCAGTACTTC
CASSFDRGSEQYF
>TRBV7-2|TRBJ2-3|NA|TRBD2
TGTGCCAGCACCACGAGCGGGAATACGCAGTATTTT
CASTTSGNTQYF
>TRBV6-1|TRBJ2-5|NA|NA
TGTGCCAGCAGTGAAAGGGGCCGGAGAGAGACCCAGTACTTC
CASSERGRRETQYF
>TRBV7-2|TRBJ2-7|NA|NA
TGTGCCAGCAGCTTTTTCAGGGGCTACGAGCAGTACTTC
CASSFFRGYEQYF
>TRBV28|TRBJ1-1|NA|NA
TGTGCCAGCAGTTTAAGCAGGGGACCCATGAACACTGAAGCTTTCTTT
CASSLSRGPMNTEAFF
>TRBV5-6|TRBJ1-4|NA|TRBD1
TGTGCCAGCAGCTTCTCCGGGACAGCTCATGAAAAACTGTTTTTT
CASSFSGTAHEKLFF
>TRBV5-1|TRBJ1-2|NA|NA
TGCGCCAGCAGCTTGGGGGGGCAAGGCTCCTCCTATGGCTACACCTTC
CASSLGGQGSSYGYTF
>TRBV6-5|TRBJ2-4|NA|NA
TGTGCCAGCAGTTACTCCACAGGGCGGTGGAACATTCAGTACTTC
CASSYSTGRWNIQYF
>TRBV9|TRBJ2-7|NA|NA
TGTGCCAGCAGCGTAGTGAGTGGCGAGCAGTACTTC
CASSVVSGEQYF
>TRBV23-1|TRBJ1-3|NA|NA
TGCGCCAGCAGTCAAGGGGGCGGAAACACCATATATTTT
CASSQGGGNTIYF
>TRBV7-9|TRBJ2-7|NA|NA
TGTGCCAGCAGCTTAGATTCAGGGGCGGGCGAGCAGTACTTC
CASSLDSGAGEQYF
>TRBV25-1|TRBJ2-4|NA|NA
TGTGCCAGCAGTGGCGGGGCTGACACGGGCTCCAAAAACATTCAGTACTTC
CASSGGADTGSKNIQYF
>TRBV5-4|TRBJ2-3|once|TRBD2
TGTGCCAGCAGCTTCATAAGCGGGAGGACAGATACGCAGTATTTT
CASSFISGRTDTQYF
>TRBV5-1|TRBJ2-5|NA|NA
TGCGCCAGCAGCGCAGGGGAGACCCAGTACTTC
CASSAGETQYF
>TRBV5-6|TRBJ2-7|NA|NA
TGTGCCAGCAGCTTGGTGGGCTCCGAATACGAGCAGTACTTC
CASSLVGSEYEQYF
>TRBV10-3|TRBJ1-1|NA|TRBD1
TGTGCCATCACTACGGGACAGGGGAGCACTGAAGCTTTCTTT
CAITTGQGSTEAFF
>TRBV7-9|TRBJ2-1|NA|TRBD2
TGTGCCAGCAGCTTAAGGGGACTAGCGGGGGTGAATGAGCAGTTCTTC
CASSLRGLAGVNEQFF
>TRBV30|TRBJ2-7|NA|TRBD2
TGTGCCTGTCCCGGGGGGGGGTCCTACGAGCAGTACTTC
CACPGGGSYEQYF
>TRBV2|TRBJ1-4|few|NA
TGTGCCAGCAGTGAGCTCCTGACAGTACTGTTTTTT
CASSELLTVLFF
>TRBV2|TRBJ1-1|NA|NA
TGTGCCAGCAGGCTAGGGGGGAACACTGAAGCTTTCTTT
CASRLGGNTEAFF
>TRBV21-1|TRBJ2-2|once|NA
TGTGCCAGCAGCATAGCGGGAGGGCCTCCGATTAACACCGGGGAGCTGTTTTTT
CASSIAGGPPINTGELFF
>TRBV18|TRBJ2-3|NA|NA
TGTGCCAGCTCACCCCCCTTAGCGGCAGATACGCAGTATTTT
CASSPPLAADTQYF
>TRBV18|TRBJ2-3|few|TRBD2
TGTGCCAGCTCACCGGCTAGCGGGAGAGATACGCAGTATTTT
CASSPASGRDTQYF
>TRBV28|TRBJ1-1|NA|NA
TGTGCCAGCAGTTTAATGTCTAGTCTTTGGACTGAAGCTTTCTTT
CASSLMSSLWTEAFF
>TRBV18|TRBJ2-7|NA|NA
TGTGCCAGCTCACCTCTCGCCAGGGAAGGCGAGCAGTACTTC
CASSPLAREGEQYF
>TRBV28|TRBJ2-2|NA|NA
TGTGCCAGCAGCGTACAAGTCACCGGGGAGCTGTTTTTT
CASSVQVTGELFF
>TRBV5-1|TRBJ2-7|NA|TRBD2
TGCGCCAGCAGCTTGGTGGGAGGGGACTACGAGCAGTACTTC
CASSLVGGDYEQYF
>TRBV30|TRBJ1-2|NA|TRBD1
TGTGCCTGGAGTGTAACAGGGGATGTAGGCTACACCTTC
CAWSVTGDVGYTF
>TRBV5-6|TRBJ2-6|NA|NA
TGTGCCAGCAGGCCGGGACACCGCTCTGGGGCCAACGTCCTGACTTTC
CASRPGHRSGANVLTF